This TCR beta chain was sequenced in a study of CD8+CD57+ T cells in acquired aplastic anemia. The overall study: Sorted CD4+ and CD8+ cells yielded DNA averaging around 3.2 ug. Read counts for CD4+ cells (from healthy donors) averaged about 10.8 million. General observations from the study: Common to patients and controls were roughly 30 CD8+ CDR3 sequences.

Trimming shortened V by 3 bases and J by 5 bases, and 10 bases separated the two germline ends. Germline loops: CDR1 SGHTA, CDR2 FQGNSA. This CDR3 has 13 residues. As regards this clonotype: The antigen is not known.

The template used for profiling TCR beta VDJ and CDR3 was genomic DNA. A single record per CDR3 protein comes from TCRdb applying MiXCR to the reads. The sample carries more than 150,000 distinct CDR3 sequences, 46% recorded once. The chain recombines TRBV7-2 with TRBJ1-1; D gene uncertain. The receptor was derived from a human donor in good health. Sequenced material: sorted CD4+, CD8+, or CD8+CD57+ T cells (not recorded which) from PBMCs. This CDR3 is CASSFGGRTEAFF. The CDR3 DNA follows: TGTGCCAGCAGCTTCGGTGGGAGGACTGAAGCTTTCTTT.